The source of this TCR beta chain is a study of cytomegalovirus exposure and HLA in healthy donors (dated by TCRdb to 2015 to 2018). Regarding the complete study: An earlier analysis of several hundred of the donors reported approximately 300 Gb of sequence data and around 120 million unique TCR beta sequences from roughly 180 million T cells. In a later genetic analysis, genome-wide SNP genotypes for about three fifths of the roughly 670 donors were used, and that subset was treated as a discovery cohort. Roughly 300 gigabases of sequencing data and 78 million or so unique TCR sequences were included in an early release covering 550 to 800 HLA-typed donors. In a later analysis, previously published TCR beta repertoires from 550 to 700 donors were re-analyzed and high-resolution HLA genotyping was added so that TCR occurrence patterns could be studied. To predict cytomegalovirus infection status, the study brought together high-throughput TCR immunosequencing, statistical association of individual TCRs with disease status, and machine learning. A separate validation cohort of approximately 130 different subjects was used in addition to the approximately 670-subject first cohort. HLA typing included class I and class II loci at four-digit resolution. Among the roughly 400 genotyped donors, about 85% belonged to the genetic ancestry cluster associated with self-reported Caucasian donors. Rather than drawing on any new phenotypic data, the later analysis identified candidate immune exposures from TCR beta sequences and the way those sequences occurred across donors. The study was designed to test whether signatures of past pathogen exposure could be identified by cataloging public T cell receptors. Donor age, sex, ethnicity and CMV serostatus were compiled together with the repertoire data. All discovery cohort repertoires had been generated using a single sequencing platform. The T cell repertoires of under 750 subjects were profiled by immunosequencing and related to cytomegalovirus serostatus. To decide whether each TCR beta V gene segment behaved as functional or pseudogenic, an earlier analysis of several hundred of the donors relied on high-throughput TCR beta sequencing. The number of donors typed differed by locus, with 629-630 for A, B, C, DRB1 and DQB1, around 500 for DQA1, 600 to 610 for DPA1, and approximately 470 for DPB1. Because of strong linkage in the cohort, a few DR-DQ haplotypes were treated as single units for association and clustering. On average, around 240,000 unique TCR beta nucleotide sequences were sequenced per donor among about 400 genotyped donors of the cohort, with about 19% of those sequences being non-productive. What the study reported, not specific to this receptor: Only TCR beta chains were sequenced in this cohort, and the absence of alpha or paired-chain data limited detectable features. Some IMGT-functional V segments, including TRBV6-2 and TRBV6-3, could not be distinguished by the 87-base-pair reads and were therefore excluded. Strong co-occurrence of HLA alleles, especially DR and DQ, made assigning TCR associations to individual alleles difficult. The sequencing pipeline was judged likely to have produced a cluster of highly shared sequence variants as a technical artifact. According to the authors, the approach could potentially be generalized to other disease states and immunological phenotypes. According to a later genetic analysis, donors in an Asian-associated ancestry cluster had fewer N-insertions in productive TCRs than the approximately 670-donor mean. While some public TCRs were present in many individuals, most TCR sequences turned up only very rarely across donors. CMV serostatus was the only immune exposure information available for the cohort. A further reported finding was that TCR beta sequences accurately predicted the HLA-A and HLA-B alleles for most subjects in the first cohort. Correlated functional status among segregating V segments might reflect linkage disequilibrium, but an unknown experimental factor could not be ruled out. A later analysis found that TCR association rates varied across HLA loci, with DRB1 alleles showing the most associated TCRs and HLA-C alleles the fewest. In an earlier analysis of about 550 of the donors, most TCR beta V segments were observed in productive rearrangements about 90% or about 30% of the time, broadly matching IMGT annotations. Because HLA typing was missing for some donors at each locus, association tests included only the typed subset. In vitro tests confirmed that a few of the cytomegalovirus-associated TCR beta chains recognize cytomegalovirus antigens. Cytomegalovirus status was reported to be diagnosed by the classifier with high specificity and sensitivity in both the original and validation cohorts. Presence/absence analyses assumed roughly uniform sequencing depth across donors, an assumption that may not hold. A later analysis reported that several top co-occurrence clusters appeared linked to parvovirus B19, influenza, CMV and Epstein-Barr virus. A later analysis found that most CMV-associated TCR beta chains appeared HLA-restricted, with HLA associations seemingly driven largely by CMV exposure. In a later analysis, HLA-associated TCR beta chains showed more clonal expansion and lower generation probabilities than non-associated chains that were equally common. An association between a missense DCLRE1C variant and V-gene and J-gene trimming of TCR beta chains was found in a later genetic analysis and replicated in an independent cohort. A later analysis associated about 17,000 TCR beta sequences with specific HLA alleles at a false discovery rate of 0.05. Because counts were too low, seventeen rarely observed V segments, including chromosome 9 orphons, were excluded from the earlier analysis of 587 of the donors. The study gave a list of 150 to 200 TCR beta chains associated with cytomegalovirus.

The library was obtained by the immunoSEQ multiplex PCR assay. A mixture of 60 forward primers for TCR Vbeta segments and 13 reverse primers for TCR Jbeta segments was used in the multiplex PCR. The CDR3 region of rearranged TCR beta genes was amplified from genomic DNA by a multiplex PCR assay. The Illumina HiSeq System was used to sequence the amplified TCR beta libraries as 87-base-pair reads. For the original study's pipeline: A later analysis counted about 76 million unique TCR beta chains across the 500 to 850 repertoires, and approximately 11 million of these chains were shared by at least two donors. Raw reads were error-corrected and collapsed into unique sequences with a nearest-neighbor algorithm that merged closely related sequences to remove PCR and sequencing errors. V, D and J gene segments were assigned by aligning CDR3 sequences to IMGT reference sequences. Each retained sequence needed at least a six-nucleotide match to both a V gene segment and a J gene segment. Rearrangements were called productive when the CDR3 lacked stop codons and stayed in frame with V and J; all others were non-productive. CDR3 was defined according to IMGT convention as the region running from the second conserved V-encoded cysteine to the conserved J-encoded phenylalanine. The earlier analysis of around 640 of the donors excluded sequences that lacked an unambiguous match to a single V gene segment. An earlier analysis of 500 to 600 of the donors classified V segments as functional when productive rearrangements were above 56.7% and as segregating when the standard deviation between donors was above 5%. A statistical classification framework was built for diagnosing cytomegalovirus status from the catalog of TCR beta chain sequences. V and J gene assignment, in a later analysis, came from comparing TCR nucleotide sequences with IMGT/GENE-DB human TR gene sequences. A later analysis assigned CDR3 sequences and most-parsimonious VDJ recombination scenarios with the TCRdist pipeline. In a later analysis, every TCR beta chain was defined by the combination of its CDR3 amino acid sequence and its V-gene family, and reads without a unique V-gene family were dropped. As a way to deal with suspected cross-contamination and a sequencing artifact, a later analysis dropped roughly 620 nucleotide sequences that were highly shared and had low generation probability. In a later analysis, a clonal expansion index was calculated for each public chain from normalized within-repertoire ranks of inferred template counts. In a later analysis, generation probabilities were computed using a VDJ recombination model fitted to out-of-frame rearrangements, and the results were checked against IGoR. In a later analysis, TCR-TCR, TCR-HLA and TCR-CMV co-occurrence was scored with hypergeometric tests, and a repertoire-size bias correction was applied to TCR pairs. False discovery rates were estimated in a later analysis by permuting HLA or CMV assignments 20 times. In a later analysis, co-occurring TCRs were grouped with DBSCAN, and TCRdist sequence similarity was added when clustering was performed within HLA-allele-positive subsets. For co-occurrence clustering, repertoires with fewer than 30,000 or more than 120,000 public chains were excluded, along with 5 or 6 repertoires with anomalous nucleotide sharing. TCRdb holds this immuneACCESS table with in-frame rearrangements only. Some clones are missing; in checked studies, unresolved V genes explain under half, and the rest has no known cause. V and J calls and clone size follow that table, whereas D and trimming were derived from the DNA. The table for this sample lists around 110,000 clones; roughly three fifths of them were counted only once. About 1.5% of the sample is in the top ten clones.

As to this clone: Its antigen target is currently unknown. Per-base qualities were not stored, and no clone one base away is much larger.

Between the V and J ends, shortened by 2 bases and 7 bases respectively, the junction contains 8 bases. CDR1 and CDR2 are read off the germline V gene (reference sequence) as SEHNR and FQNEAQ. The cysteine opens and the phenylalanine closes a CDR3 of 12 amino acids. Solely the CDR3 DNA is kept, with 36 bases framed from the first base. The cohort comprised approximately 700 healthy bone marrow donors. At the time of sampling, all cohort members were nominally healthy, though unrecorded immune exposures were likely present. The donor was CMV seronegative and belonged to the group of roughly 330 seronegative cohort members. Each donor provided a peripheral blood sample, and peripheral blood mononuclear cells were used for TCR beta sequencing. The Qiagen DNeasy Blood Extraction Kit was used to extract genomic DNA from the blood cell samples.

Material for sequencing was PBMCs. The clonotype originates from a man in his late teens or twenties in good health and CMV-seronegative. The V gene is TRBV7-9 and the J gene is TRBJ1-2; no D gene call is confident. Here is the DNA: TGTGCCAGCAGCTTACAGGATTCTGGCTACACCTTC. Its translation is CASSLQDSGYTF.